The source of this T cell receptor (beta chain) is a study of blood T cell repertoires in COVID-19. This table comes from immunoSEQ multiplex PCR, and its TCRdb copy is limited to in-frame clones, with some not included. Here the sample spans hundreds of thousands of clones, 85% to 90% being singletons. The CDR3 sequence is 16 residues long. Trimming pared 3 bases from V and 0 bases from J, leaving 12 bases between. Germline-derived CDR1 and CDR2 are MNHEY and SMNVEV (reference sequence). This clone was counted a single time. The sequencing input was peripheral blood. V usage is TRBV27 and J usage is TRBJ2-1; D uncertain. The TCR sequence derives from a woman between 40 and 50 years old who had recovered from COVID-19. DNA for the CDR3: TGTGCCAGCAGTTTCCGATACAGCAGCTCCTACAATGAGCAGTTCTTC. Amino acid sequence: CASSFRYSSSYNEQFF.